This TCR beta chain appears in the sequencing data of a study of blood T cell repertoires in COVID-19. The overall study: Samples came from the United States, Italy and Spain, spanning acute and convalescent COVID-19.

Profiled with immunoSEQ multiplex PCR; TCRdb holds only in-frame clones, not every one. The sample has roughly 290,000 clones; 75% to 90% are singletons. This clone showed up just a few times. In germline, CDR1 is SGHAT, CDR2 FQNNGV. The CDR3 has 14 residues. The ends lost 5 bases at V and 2 bases at J; junction bases unmatched: 3. The V gene is TRBV11-2, the J gene TRBJ1-1; 9 bases map to TRBD1. The material sequenced was peripheral blood. The clonotype comes from a woman aged 60-75 years with acute or convalescent COVID-19. CDR3 nucleotide sequence: TGTGCCAGCAGCCCGACAGGGGGAAACACTGAAGCTTTCTTT. It codes for CASSPTGGNTEAFF.